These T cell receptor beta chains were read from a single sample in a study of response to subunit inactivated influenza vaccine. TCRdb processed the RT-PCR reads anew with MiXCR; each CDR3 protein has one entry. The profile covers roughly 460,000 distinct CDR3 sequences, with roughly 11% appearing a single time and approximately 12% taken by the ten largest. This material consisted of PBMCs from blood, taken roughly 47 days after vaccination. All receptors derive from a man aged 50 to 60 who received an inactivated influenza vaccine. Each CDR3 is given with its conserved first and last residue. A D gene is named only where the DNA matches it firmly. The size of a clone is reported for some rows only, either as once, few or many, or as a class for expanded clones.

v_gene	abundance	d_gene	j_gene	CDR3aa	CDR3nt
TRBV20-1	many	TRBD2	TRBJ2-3	CSAIRIGTSNTDTQYF	TGCAGTGCTATACGTATCGGGACTAGTAACACAGATACGCAGTATTTT
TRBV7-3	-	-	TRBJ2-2	CASSPGSSTGELFF	TGTGCCAGCAGCCCCGGTTCCTCCACCGGGGAGCTGTTTTTT
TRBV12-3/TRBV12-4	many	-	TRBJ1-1	CASRLEGMNTEAFF	TGTGCCAGCAGGCTAGAGGGAATGAACACTGAAGCTTTCTTT
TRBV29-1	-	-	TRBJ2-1	CSVEVYEQFF	TGCAGCGTTGAAGTTTATGAGCAGTTCTTC
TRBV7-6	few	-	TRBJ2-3	CASSLEGRGPGTDTQYF	TGTGCCAGCAGCTTAGAAGGGCGGGGGCCGGGCACAGATACGCAGTATTTT
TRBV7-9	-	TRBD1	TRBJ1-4	CASSRRDRVEEKLFF	TGTGCCAGCAGCCGCCGGGACAGGGTGGAGGAAAAACTGTTTTTT
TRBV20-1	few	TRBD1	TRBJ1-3	CSATDRAPGNTIYF	TGCAGTGCAACCGACAGGGCCCCTGGAAACACCATATATTTT
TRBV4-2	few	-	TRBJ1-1	CASSQDWGNTEAFF	TGTGCCAGCAGCCAAGATTGGGGGAACACTGAAGCTTTCTTT
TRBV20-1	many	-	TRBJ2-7	CSARDRTSSYEQYF	TGCAGTGCTAGAGATCGGACCAGCTCCTACGAGCAGTACTTC
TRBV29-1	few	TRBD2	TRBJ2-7	CSVEFRDYPHYEQYF	TGCAGCGTTGAGTTTCGGGACTATCCTCACTACGAGCAGTACTTC
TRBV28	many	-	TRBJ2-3	CASSLQYGQDTDTQYF	TGTGCCAGCAGTCTTCAGTATGGCCAAGACACAGATACGCAGTATTTT
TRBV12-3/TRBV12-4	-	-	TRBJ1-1	CASIKRTEAFF	TGTGCCAGCATCAAGAGGACTGAAGCTTTCTTT
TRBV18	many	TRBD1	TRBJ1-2	CASSPDRGYGYTF	TGTGCCAGCTCACCGGACAGGGGCTATGGCTACACCTTC
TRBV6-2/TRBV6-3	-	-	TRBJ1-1	CASSYVGGNTEAFF	TGTGCCAGCAGTTACGTCGGCGGGAACACTGAAGCTTTCTTT
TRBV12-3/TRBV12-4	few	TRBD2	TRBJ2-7	CASSRSWVAGSYEQYF	TGTGCCAGCAGTCGTAGCTGGGTAGCGGGAAGCTACGAGCAGTACTTC
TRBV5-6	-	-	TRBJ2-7	CASSLGKSGEKAGVNYEQYF	TGTGCCAGCAGCTTGGGGAAGTCAGGGGAAAAGGCGGGAGTAAACTACGAGCAGTACTTC
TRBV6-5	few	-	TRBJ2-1	CASSYGLEGGFSYNEQFF	TGTGCCAGCAGTTACGGGCTAGAGGGGGGGTTTAGCTACAATGAGCAGTTCTTC
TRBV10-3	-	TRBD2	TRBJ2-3	CATSGRADTDTQYF	TGTGCCACCAGCGGGAGGGCCGACACAGATACGCAGTATTTT
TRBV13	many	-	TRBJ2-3	CASSLVQDPDTQYF	TGTGCCAGCAGCTTAGTTCAGGATCCAGATACGCAGTATTTT
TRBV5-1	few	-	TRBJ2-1	CASSLRSIADSNEQFF	TGCGCCAGCAGCTTGAGGTCAATCGCAGATTCTAATGAGCAGTTCTTC
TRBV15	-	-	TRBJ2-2	CATSMSPGELFF	TGTGCCACCAGCATGAGTCCCGGGGAGCTGTTTTTT
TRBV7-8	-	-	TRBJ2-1	CASSIRTGSSYNEQFF	TGTGCCAGCAGCATAAGGACTGGAAGCTCCTACAATGAGCAGTTCTTC
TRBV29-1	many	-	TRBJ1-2	CSVTGADGYTF	TGCAGCGTTACGGGGGCGGATGGCTACACCTTC
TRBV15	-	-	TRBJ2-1	CATSRVRVGNEQFF	TGTGCCACCAGCAGAGTAAGGGTAGGGAATGAGCAGTTCTTC
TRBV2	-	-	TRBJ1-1	CASPLQGLNTEAFF	TGTGCCAGCCCATTGCAGGGCCTGAACACTGAAGCTTTCTTT
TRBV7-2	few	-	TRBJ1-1	CASSSVAQDAFF	TGTGCCAGCAGCTCGGTGGCCCAGGATGCTTTCTTT
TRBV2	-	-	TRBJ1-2	CASSESWVRGGYTF	TGTGCCAGCAGTGAATCGTGGGTGCGTGGTGGCTACACCTTC
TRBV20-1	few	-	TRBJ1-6	CSARDIDDPSSPLHF	TGCAGTGCCAGGGACATCGACGACCCCAGTTCACCCCTCCACTTT
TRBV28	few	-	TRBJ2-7	CASGRGGINYEQYF	TGTGCCAGCGGCCGCGGCGGGATTAATTACGAGCAGTACTTC
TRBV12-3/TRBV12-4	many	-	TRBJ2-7	CASSLALARSYEQYF	TGTGCCAGCAGTTTAGCGCTGGCCCGCTCCTACGAGCAGTACTTC
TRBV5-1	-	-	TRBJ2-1	CASSLEGYGYNEQFF	TGCGCCAGCAGCTTGGAAGGCTACGGATACAATGAGCAGTTCTTC
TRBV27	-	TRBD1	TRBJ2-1	CASSLSPTGDSYNEQFF	TGTGCCAGCAGTTTATCTCCCACAGGGGACTCCTACAATGAGCAGTTCTTC
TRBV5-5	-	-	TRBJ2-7	CASSLLMRDYEQYF	TGTGCCAGCAGCTTGCTGATGCGGGACTACGAGCAGTACTTC
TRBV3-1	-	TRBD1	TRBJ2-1	CASSRKGQYNEQFF	TGTGCCAGCAGCCGTAAGGGACAGTACAATGAGCAGTTCTTC
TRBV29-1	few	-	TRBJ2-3	CSVEELTDTQYF	TGCAGCGTTGAAGAGTTAACAGATACGCAGTATTTT
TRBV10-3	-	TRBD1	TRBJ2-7	CAISESGTGRQYF	TGTGCCATCAGTGAGTCGGGGACAGGGCGGCAGTACTTC
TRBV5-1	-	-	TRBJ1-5	CASSLEPAQPQHF	TGCGCCAGCAGCTTGGAACCCGCTCAGCCCCAGCATTTT
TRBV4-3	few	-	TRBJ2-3	CASSRSLPRGAGDTQYF	TGCGCCAGCAGCCGAAGTTTGCCCCGGGGGGCTGGGGATACGCAGTATTTT
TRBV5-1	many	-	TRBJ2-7	CASREIDRTHEQYF	TGCGCCAGTAGAGAAATCGACAGAACCCACGAGCAGTACTTC
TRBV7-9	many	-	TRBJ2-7	CASSPRTAYYEQYF	TGTGCCAGCAGCCCTAGGACGGCCTACTACGAGCAGTACTTC
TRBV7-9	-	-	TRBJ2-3	CASTGGDGVTDTQYF	TGTGCCAGCACCGGAGGGGACGGTGTCACAGATACGCAGTATTTT
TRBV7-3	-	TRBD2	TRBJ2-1	CASSSPRSGTGLAGGNEQFF	TGTGCCAGCAGCTCACCCCGGTCTGGGACGGGACTAGCGGGAGGCAATGAGCAGTTCTTC
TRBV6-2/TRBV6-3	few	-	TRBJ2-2	CASGALPNTGELFF	TGTGCCAGCGGGGCGTTACCTAACACCGGGGAGCTGTTTTTT
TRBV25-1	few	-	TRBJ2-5	CASSEYVATQETQYF	TGTGCCAGCAGTGAATACGTGGCGACCCAAGAGACCCAGTACTTC
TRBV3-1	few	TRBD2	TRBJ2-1	CASSRGRLHFNNEQFF	TGTGCCAGCAGCCGCGGGAGACTCCATTTTAACAATGAGCAGTTCTTC
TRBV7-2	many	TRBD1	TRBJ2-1	CASSLGTGSVGEQFF	TGTGCCAGCAGCTTAGGGACAGGGTCGGTCGGGGAGCAGTTCTTC
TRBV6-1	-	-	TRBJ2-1	CASREYKGSSYNEQFF	TGTGCCAGCAGGGAGTACAAGGGAAGCTCCTACAATGAGCAGTTCTTC
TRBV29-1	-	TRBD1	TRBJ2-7	CSVGRDRVYEQYF	TGCAGCGTAGGCCGGGACAGGGTCTACGAGCAGTACTTC
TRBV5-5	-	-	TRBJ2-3	CASSFLVSDTQYF	TGTGCCAGCAGCTTTCTAGTATCAGATACGCAGTATTTT
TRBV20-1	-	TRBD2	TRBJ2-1	CSARSRGVRWDEQFF	TGCAGTGCTAGATCCCGGGGGGTTCGGTGGGATGAGCAGTTCTTC
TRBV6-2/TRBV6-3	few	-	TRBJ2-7	CASSFYHNEQYF	TGTGCCAGCAGTTTTTATCACAACGAGCAGTACTTC
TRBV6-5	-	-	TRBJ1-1	CASSYVRDMNTEAFF	TGTGCCAGCAGTTACGTCAGGGATATGAACACTGAAGCTTTCTTT
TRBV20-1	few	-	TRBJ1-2	CSAPGFYGYTF	TGCAGTGCTCCGGGGTTCTATGGCTACACCTTC
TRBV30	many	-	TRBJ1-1	CAWTPGTANTEAFF	TGTGCCTGGACCCCCGGGACGGCAAACACTGAAGCTTTCTTT
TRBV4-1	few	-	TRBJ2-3	CASSLRGTGARTDTQYF	TGCGCCAGCAGCCTTCGGGGAACGGGGGCCCGCACAGATACGCAGTATTTT